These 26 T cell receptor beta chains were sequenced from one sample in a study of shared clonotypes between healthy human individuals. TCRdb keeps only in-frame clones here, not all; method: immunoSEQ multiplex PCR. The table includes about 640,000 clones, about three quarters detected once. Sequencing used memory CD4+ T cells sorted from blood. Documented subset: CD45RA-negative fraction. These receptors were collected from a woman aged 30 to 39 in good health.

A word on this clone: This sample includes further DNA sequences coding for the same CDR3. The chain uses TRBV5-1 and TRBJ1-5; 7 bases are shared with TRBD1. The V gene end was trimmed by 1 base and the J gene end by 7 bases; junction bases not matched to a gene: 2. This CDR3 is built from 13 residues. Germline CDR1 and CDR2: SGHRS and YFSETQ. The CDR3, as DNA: TGCGCCAGCAGCTTGTCGGGACAGCAGCCCCAGCATTTT. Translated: CASSLSGQQPQHF.

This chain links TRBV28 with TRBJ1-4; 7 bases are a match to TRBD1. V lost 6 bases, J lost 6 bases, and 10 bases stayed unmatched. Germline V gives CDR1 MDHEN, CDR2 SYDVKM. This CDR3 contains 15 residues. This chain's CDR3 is CASSILGQGDEKLFF. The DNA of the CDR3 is TGTGCCAGCAGCATCCTGGGGCAGGGGGATGAAAAACTGTTTTTT.

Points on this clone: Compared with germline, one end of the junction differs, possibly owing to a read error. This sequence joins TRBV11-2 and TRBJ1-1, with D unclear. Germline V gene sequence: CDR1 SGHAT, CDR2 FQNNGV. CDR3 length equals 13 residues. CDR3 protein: CASSLSRNTEAFF. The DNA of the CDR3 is TGTGCCAGTAGCTTGAGTAGGAACACTGAAGCTTTCTTT.

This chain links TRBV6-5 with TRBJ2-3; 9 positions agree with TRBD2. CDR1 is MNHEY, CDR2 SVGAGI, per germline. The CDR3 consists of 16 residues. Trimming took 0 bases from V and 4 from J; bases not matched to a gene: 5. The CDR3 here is CASSYSGGRAPDTQYF. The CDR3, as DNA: TGTGCCAGCAGTTACTCTGGCGGGAGGGCTCCAGATACGCAGTATTTT.

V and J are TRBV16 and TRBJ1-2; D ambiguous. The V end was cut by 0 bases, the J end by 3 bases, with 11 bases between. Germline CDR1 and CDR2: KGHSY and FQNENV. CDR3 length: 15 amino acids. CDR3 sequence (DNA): TGTGCCAGCAGCCAATCTGGAGGGCCGGACTATGGCTACACCTTC. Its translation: CASSQSGGPDYGYTF.

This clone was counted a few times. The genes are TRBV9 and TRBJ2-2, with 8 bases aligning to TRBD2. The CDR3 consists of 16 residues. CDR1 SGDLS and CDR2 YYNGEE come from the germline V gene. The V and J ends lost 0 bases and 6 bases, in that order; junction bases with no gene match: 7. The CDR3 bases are TGTGCCAGCAGCGTAGTCCAAGCGGGAGATGCCGGGGAGCTGTTTTTT. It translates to CASSVVQAGDAGELFF.

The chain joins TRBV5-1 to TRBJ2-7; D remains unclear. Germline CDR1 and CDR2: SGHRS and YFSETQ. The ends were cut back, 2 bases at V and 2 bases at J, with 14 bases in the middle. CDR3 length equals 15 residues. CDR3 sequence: CASSFSQNEPYEQYF. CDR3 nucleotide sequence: TGCGCCAGCAGCTTTTCCCAAAACGAACCCTACGAGCAGTACTTC.

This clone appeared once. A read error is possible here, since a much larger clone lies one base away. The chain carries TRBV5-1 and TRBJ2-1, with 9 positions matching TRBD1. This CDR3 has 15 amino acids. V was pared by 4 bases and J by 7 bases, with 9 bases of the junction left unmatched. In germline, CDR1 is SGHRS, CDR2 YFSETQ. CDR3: CASSQGDRDTNEQFF. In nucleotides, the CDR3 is TGCGCCAGCAGCCAAGGGGACAGGGATACGAATGAGCAGTTCTTC.

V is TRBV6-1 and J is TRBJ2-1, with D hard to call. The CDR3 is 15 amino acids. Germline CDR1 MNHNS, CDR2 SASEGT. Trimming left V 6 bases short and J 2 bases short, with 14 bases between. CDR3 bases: TGTGCCAGCAGCGTCCCATACGCCACCTACAATGAGCAGTTCTTC. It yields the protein CASSVPYATYNEQFF.

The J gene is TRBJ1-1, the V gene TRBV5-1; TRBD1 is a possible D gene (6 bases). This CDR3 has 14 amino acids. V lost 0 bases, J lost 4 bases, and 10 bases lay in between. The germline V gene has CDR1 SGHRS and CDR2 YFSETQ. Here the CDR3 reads CASSLEGGITEAFF. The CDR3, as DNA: TGCGCCAGCAGCTTGGAGGGGGGTATCACTGAAGCTTTCTTT.

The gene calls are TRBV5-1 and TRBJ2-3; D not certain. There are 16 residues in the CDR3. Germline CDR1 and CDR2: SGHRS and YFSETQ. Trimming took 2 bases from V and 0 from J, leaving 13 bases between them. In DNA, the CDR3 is TGCGCCAGCAGCTTCGGCGTCGTGGGTAGCACAGATACGCAGTATTTT. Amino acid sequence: CASSFGVVGSTDTQYF. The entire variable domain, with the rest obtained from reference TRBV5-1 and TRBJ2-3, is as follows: KAGVTQTPRYLIKTRGQQVTLSCSPISGHRSVSWYQQTPGQGLQFLFEYFSETQRNKGNFPGRFSGRQFSNSRSEMNVSTLELGDSALYLCASSFGVVGSTDTQYFGPGTRLTVL.

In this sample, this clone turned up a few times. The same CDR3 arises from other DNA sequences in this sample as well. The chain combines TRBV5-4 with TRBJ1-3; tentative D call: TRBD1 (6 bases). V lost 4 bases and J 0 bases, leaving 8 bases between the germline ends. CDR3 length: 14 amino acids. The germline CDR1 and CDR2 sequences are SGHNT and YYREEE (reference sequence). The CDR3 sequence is CASSLQGSGNTIYF. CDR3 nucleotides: TGTGCCAGCAGCCTACAGGGCTCTGGAAACACCATATATTTT.

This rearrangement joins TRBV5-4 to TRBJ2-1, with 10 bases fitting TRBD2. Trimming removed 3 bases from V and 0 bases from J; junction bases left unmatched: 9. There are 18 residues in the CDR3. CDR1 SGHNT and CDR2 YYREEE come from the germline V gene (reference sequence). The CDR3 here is CASSSPSGSPGSYNEQFF. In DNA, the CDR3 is TGTGCCAGCAGCTCCCCTAGCGGGAGCCCCGGCTCCTACAATGAGCAGTTCTTC.

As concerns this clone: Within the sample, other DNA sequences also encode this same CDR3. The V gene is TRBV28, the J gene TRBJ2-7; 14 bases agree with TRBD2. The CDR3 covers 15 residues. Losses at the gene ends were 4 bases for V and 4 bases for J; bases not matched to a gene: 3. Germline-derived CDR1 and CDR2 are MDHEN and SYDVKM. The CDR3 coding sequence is TGTGCCAGCAGTTCCGGGACTAGCGGGAGTTACGAGCAGTACTTC. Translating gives CASSSGTSGSYEQYF.

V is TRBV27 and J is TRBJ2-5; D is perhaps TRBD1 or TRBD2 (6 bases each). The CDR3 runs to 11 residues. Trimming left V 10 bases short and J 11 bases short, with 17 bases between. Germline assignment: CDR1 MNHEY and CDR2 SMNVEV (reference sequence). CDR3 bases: TGTGCCACTTCTTGGGGGGCGGGGCAGTACTTC. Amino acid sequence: CATSWGAGQYF.

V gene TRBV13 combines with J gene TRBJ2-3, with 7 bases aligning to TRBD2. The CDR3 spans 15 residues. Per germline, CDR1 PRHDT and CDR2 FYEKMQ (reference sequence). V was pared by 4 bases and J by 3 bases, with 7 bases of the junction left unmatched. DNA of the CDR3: TGTGCCAGCAGCTGGGGGAGGGCCGGGACAGATACGCAGTATTTT. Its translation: CASSWGRAGTDTQYF. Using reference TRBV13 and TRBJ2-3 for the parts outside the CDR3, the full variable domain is AAGVIQSPRHLIKEKRETATLKCYPIPRHDTVYWYQQGPGQDPQFLISFYEKMQSDKGSIPDRFSAQQFSDYHSELNMSSLELGDSALYFCASSWGRAGTDTQYFGPGTRLTVL.

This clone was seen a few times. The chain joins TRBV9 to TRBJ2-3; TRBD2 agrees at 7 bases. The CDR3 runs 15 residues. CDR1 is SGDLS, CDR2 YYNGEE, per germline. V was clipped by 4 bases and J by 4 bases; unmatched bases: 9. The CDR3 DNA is TGTGCCAGCAGCCCTTCCGGGACTACAGCAGATACGCAGTATTTT. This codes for CASSPSGTTADTQYF.

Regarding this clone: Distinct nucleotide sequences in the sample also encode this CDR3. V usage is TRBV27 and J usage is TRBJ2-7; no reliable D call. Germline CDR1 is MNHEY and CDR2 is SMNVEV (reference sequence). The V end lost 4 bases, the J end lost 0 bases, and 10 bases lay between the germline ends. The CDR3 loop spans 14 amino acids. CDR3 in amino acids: CASSSPGSSYEQYF. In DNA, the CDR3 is TGTGCCAGCAGTTCTCCCGGTAGCTCCTACGAGCAGTACTTC.

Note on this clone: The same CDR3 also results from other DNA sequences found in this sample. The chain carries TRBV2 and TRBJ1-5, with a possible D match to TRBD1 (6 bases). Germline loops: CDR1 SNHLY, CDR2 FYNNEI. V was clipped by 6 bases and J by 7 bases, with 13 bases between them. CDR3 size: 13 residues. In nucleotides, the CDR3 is TGTGCCAGCAGATTACAGGGAGAACAGCCCCAGCATTTT. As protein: CASRLQGEQPQHF.

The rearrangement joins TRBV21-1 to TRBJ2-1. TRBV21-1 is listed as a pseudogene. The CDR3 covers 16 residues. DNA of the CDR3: TGTGCCAGCAGTTGCAGAAGGGTCGCAAAAAACAATGAGCAGTTCTTC. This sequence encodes CASSCRRVAKNNEQFF.

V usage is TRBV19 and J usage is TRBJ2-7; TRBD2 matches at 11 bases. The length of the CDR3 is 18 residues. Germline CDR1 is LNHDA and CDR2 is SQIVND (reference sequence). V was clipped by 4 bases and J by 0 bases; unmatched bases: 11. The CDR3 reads CASSRQGTTSGISYEQYF. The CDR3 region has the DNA TGTGCCAGTAGTAGACAGGGGACGACTAGCGGGATCTCCTACGAGCAGTACTTC.

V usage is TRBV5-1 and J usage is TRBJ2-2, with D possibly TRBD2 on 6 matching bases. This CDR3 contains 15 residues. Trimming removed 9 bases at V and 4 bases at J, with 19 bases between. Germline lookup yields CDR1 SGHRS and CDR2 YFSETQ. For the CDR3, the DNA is TGCGCCACCTCAACCGGGACCGGGGGCACCGGGGAGCTGTTTTTT. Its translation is CATSTGTGGTGELFF.

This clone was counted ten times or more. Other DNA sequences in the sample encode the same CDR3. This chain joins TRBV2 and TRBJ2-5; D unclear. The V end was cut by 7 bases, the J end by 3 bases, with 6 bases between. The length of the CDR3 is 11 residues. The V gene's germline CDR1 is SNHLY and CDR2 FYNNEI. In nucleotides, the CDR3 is TGTGCCAGCACCCAAGAAGAGACCCAGTACTTC. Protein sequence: CASTQEETQYF.

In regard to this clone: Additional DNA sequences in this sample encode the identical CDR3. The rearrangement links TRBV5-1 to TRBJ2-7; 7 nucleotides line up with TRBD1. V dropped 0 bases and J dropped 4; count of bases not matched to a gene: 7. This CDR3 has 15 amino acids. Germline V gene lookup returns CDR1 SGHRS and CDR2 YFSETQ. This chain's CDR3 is CASSLAGTDLYEQYF. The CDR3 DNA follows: TGCGCCAGCAGCTTGGCGGGGACAGACTTATACGAGCAGTACTTC.

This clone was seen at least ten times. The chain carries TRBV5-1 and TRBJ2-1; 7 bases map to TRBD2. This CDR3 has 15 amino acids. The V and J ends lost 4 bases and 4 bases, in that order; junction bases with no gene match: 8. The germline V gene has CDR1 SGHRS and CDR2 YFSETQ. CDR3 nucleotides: TGCGCCAGCAGCATTTCTAGCGGAGGGTACAATGAGCAGTTCTTC. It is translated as CASSISSGGYNEQFF. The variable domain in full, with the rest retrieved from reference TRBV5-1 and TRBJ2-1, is KAGVTQTPRYLIKTRGQQVTLSCSPISGHRSVSWYQQTPGQGLQFLFEYFSETQRNKGNFPGRFSGRQFSNSRSEMNVSTLELGDSALYLCASSISSGGYNEQFFGPGTRLTVL.

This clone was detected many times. CDR3 bases: TGTGCCAGCAGCTTAGTATTGTTGCAGTCCCCAGGCAATGAGCAGTTCTTC. Translated: CASSLVLLQSPGNEQFF. The J gene is TRBJ2-1, the V gene TRBV7-8; D is unresolved. V lost 1 base, J lost 6 bases, and 19 bases lay in between. The germline gives CDR1 SGHVS, CDR2 FQNEAQ. CDR3 length: 17 residues.